The TCR beta chain under discussion was sequenced for a study of cytomegalovirus exposure and HLA in healthy donors. TCRdb's table, derived via immunoSEQ multiplex PCR, lists solely in-frame clones and lacks some. The top ten hold around 0.7% of the sample, which has 110,000 to 150,000 clones, approximately 90% seen once. About this clone: Its target is unknown.

Study-wide points: Some TCR beta chains (over 150 of them) were listed as cytomegalovirus-associated. Reports indicated that the classifier achieved high specificity and sensitivity in diagnosing cytomegalovirus status.

The CDR3 spans 13 residues. The V end lost 3 bases, the J end lost 4 bases, and 10 bases lay between the germline ends. Germline V gene lookup returns CDR1 SGHNT and CDR2 YYREEE (reference sequence). While the first cohort had 600 to 800 subjects, the donors belonged to the separate validation cohort of about 130 subjects. The source material was PBMCs. The TCR was taken from a man aged 18-30 years in good health and CMV-seronegative. This rearrangement joins TRBV5-4 to TRBJ1-2; possibly TRBD1 for D (5 bases). The CDR3 loop is CASSSQGGYGYTF. In DNA form, the CDR3 reads TGTGCCAGCAGCTCTCAGGGCGGCTATGGCTACACCTTC.